These 18 T cell receptor beta chains were all obtained from the same sample, sequenced in a study of early T cells in non-severe SARS-CoV-2 infection (dated by TCRdb to about 2021). The library was made by 5' RACE. TCRdb records NextSeq 500 as the sequencer. Using fastp at Q25 and MiXCR, TCRdb reprocessed the public reads and kept productive beta chains. Duplicate CDR3 protein sequences are folded into a single record with the most common DNA and genes. This sample lists some 40,000 distinct CDR3 sequences; less than 5% were detected once. The ten largest make up less than 12% of the sample. The specimen sequenced was whole blood. These receptors all stem from an adult who was a healthcare worker with PCR-confirmed SARS-CoV-2 infection or an uninfected control (not recorded which).

This clonotype was seen repeatedly, ten times or more. V and J are TRBV7-2 and TRBJ2-5; a possible D gene is TRBD1 (5 bases). Germline V gene lookup returns CDR1 SGHTA and CDR2 FQGNSA. The CDR3 is 13 amino acids. With 2 bases removed from V and 2 bases from J, the gap between germline ends came to 6 bases. CDR3 bases: TGTGCCAGCAGCTTAAGGGGTCAAGAGACCCAGTACTTC. Translated: CASSLRGQETQYF.

This clonotype was counted many times. V gene TRBV5-1 combines with J gene TRBJ2-3, with a tentative D call TRBD1 (6 bases). The CDR3 is made up of 14 amino acids. Trimming removed 3 bases at V and 3 bases at J, with 11 bases between. Germline assignment: CDR1 SGHRS and CDR2 YFSETQ. The CDR3 nucleotides read TGCGCCAGCAGCTGGAACAGGGAAACAGATACGCAGTATTTT. Its translation is CASSWNRETDTQYF.

This clonotype showed up many times. V gene TRBV5-1 combines with J gene TRBJ2-2; D gene unclear. This CDR3 is 13 amino acids long. From germline, CDR1 is SGHRS and CDR2 YFSETQ. With 10 bases removed from V and 3 bases from J, the gap between germline ends came to 13 bases. The CDR3 sequence: CASKGQDTGELFF. The DNA for the CDR3 is TGCGCCTCCAAAGGGCAGGACACCGGGGAGCTGTTTTTT.

The table lists this clonotype with many counts. This sequence joins TRBV27 and TRBJ2-7; D is unresolved. Trimming pared 4 bases from V and 1 base from J, leaving 8 bases between. Germline loops: CDR1 MNHEY, CDR2 SMNVEV (reference sequence). The CDR3 is made up of 13 amino acids. CDR3 sequence reads: CASSSRASYEQYV. The DNA of the CDR3 is TGTGCCAGCAGTTCTCGGGCTTCCTACGAGCAGTACGTC.

This clonotype was counted at least ten times. This chain joins TRBV5-1 and TRBJ1-5; D ambiguous. Per germline, CDR1 SGHRS and CDR2 YFSETQ. Trimming removed 4 bases at V and 0 bases at J, with 8 bases between. CDR3 length: 14 amino acids. The CDR3 DNA is TGCGCCAGCAGCCAGGACGGTAGCAATCAGCCCCAGCATTTT. It codes for CASSQDGSNQPQHF.

This clonotype was counted at least ten times. V gene TRBV27 combines with J gene TRBJ1-4; 11 nucleotides line up with TRBD1. Germline-derived CDR1 and CDR2 are MNHEY and SMNVEV (reference sequence). The J segment lost 10 bases and the V segment lost 6 bases, leaving 7 bases of the junction unmatched. The CDR3 runs 14 residues. CDR3 loop: CASRGQGALGKLFF. The CDR3 DNA is TGTGCCAGCAGAGGACAGGGGGCGCTTGGAAAACTGTTTTTT.

Many counts were recorded for this clonotype. The chain uses TRBV5-1 and TRBJ1-1; no clear D. Trimming took off 0 bases at V and 0 bases at J, with 6 bases between the two ends. This CDR3 contains 14 residues. Germline CDR1 and CDR2: SGHRS and YFSETQ. The CDR3 spells CASSLGPLNTEAFF. The CDR3 coding sequence is TGCGCCAGCAGCTTGGGGCCGTTGAACACTGAAGCTTTCTTT.

This clonotype was counted many times. The chain combines TRBV7-9 with TRBJ1-1, with D hard to call. V was pared by 5 bases and J by 5 bases, with 9 bases between. This CDR3 is built from 12 residues. Per the germline V gene, CDR1 is SEHNR and CDR2 is FQNEAQ (reference sequence). Here the CDR3 DNA reads TGTGCCAGCAGCCAAGAGGGTACTGAAGCTTTCTTT. Translation gives CASSQEGTEAFF. Filled out from reference TRBV7-9 and TRBJ1-1, the complete variable domain reads DTGVSQNPRHKITKRGQNVTFRCDPISEHNRLYWYRQTLGQGPEFLTYFQNEAQLEKSRLLSDRFSAERPKGSFSTLEIQRTEQGDSAMYLCASSQEGTEAFFGQGTRLTVV.

This clonotype was seen many times. The rearrangement joins TRBV20-1 to TRBJ1-1, with 9 nucleotides matching TRBD1. This CDR3 contains 13 residues. J lost 5 bases, V lost 3 bases, and 4 bases had no gene match. Germline CDR1 DFQATT, CDR2 SNEGSKA (reference sequence). The chain's CDR3 is CSARTGGVTEAFF. In nucleotides, the CDR3 is TGCAGTGCTAGGACAGGGGGAGTAACTGAAGCTTTCTTT.

This clonotype was found a few times. This chain connects TRBV12-3 or TRBV12-4 to TRBJ2-2, with 12 bases identical to TRBD1. J lost 5 bases, V lost 8 bases, and 6 bases had no gene match. CDR3 size: 15 residues. CDR3 in amino acids: CASVWGQGATGELFF. DNA of the CDR3: TGTGCCAGCGTATGGGGACAGGGGGCAACCGGGGAGCTGTTTTTT.

In this sample, this clonotype turned up many times. V usage is TRBV20-1 and J usage is TRBJ2-7; 8 nucleotides line up with TRBD1. The germline CDR1 and CDR2 sequences are DFQATT and SNEGSKA (reference sequence). The CDR3 has 14 amino acids. J was trimmed by 3 bases and V by 3 bases; bases with no gene match: 7. The CDR3: CSASGGQVGYEQYF. The CDR3, as DNA: TGCAGTGCTAGTGGGGGACAGGTCGGCTACGAGCAGTACTTC.

This clonotype came up many times. The chain combines TRBV9 with TRBJ2-2; 8 positions match TRBD2. This CDR3 region has 15 residues. With 5 bases clipped from V and 1 base from J, the junction kept 4 bases outside the gene matches. From germline, CDR1 is SGDLS and CDR2 YYNGEE. The DNA for the CDR3 is TGTGCCAGCAGACCGGGAGGGGGGAACACCGGGGAGCTGTTTTTT. It is translated as CASRPGGGNTGELFF.

This rearrangement joins TRBV6-6 to TRBJ1-2; D gene uncertain. Trimming shortened V by 7 bases and J by 5 bases, and 14 bases separated the two germline ends. The CDR3 has 13 residues. The germline gives CDR1 MNHNY, CDR2 SVGAGI (reference sequence). Here the CDR3 DNA reads TGTGCCAGCACCAGGAAGGGAGAGTATGGCTACACCTTC. It translates to CASTRKGEYGYTF.

There are many counts of this clonotype. V gene TRBV19 combines with J gene TRBJ2-1, with TRBD2 matching over 7 bases. This CDR3 has 14 residues. Germline V CDR1 and CDR2: LNHDA, SQIVND (reference sequence). Losses at the gene ends were 1 base for V and 5 bases for J; bases not matched to a gene: 2. For the CDR3, the DNA is TGTGCCAGTAGTATAGCACGGGGGGACAATGAGCAGTTCTTC. This translates into CASSIARGDNEQFF.

This clonotype showed up many times. The chain couples TRBV15 to TRBJ1-3; D might be TRBD1 (5 bases). Germline lookup yields CDR1 LNHNV and CDR2 YYDKDF (reference sequence). CDR3 length equals 17 residues. V dropped 2 bases and J dropped 0 bases, with 14 bases sitting between them. This chain's CDR3 is CATSRRQSPSSGNTIYF. The DNA for the CDR3 is TGTGCCACCAGCAGACGACAGTCGCCTAGCTCTGGAAACACCATATATTTT.

V is TRBV7-2 and J is TRBJ2-4; a possible D gene is TRBD2 (6 bases). V was clipped by 2 bases and J by 3 bases, with 14 bases between them. This CDR3 spans 16 amino acids. Germline V gives CDR1 SGHTA, CDR2 FQGNSA. CDR3 in amino acids: CASSLLQGGLKNIQYF. The CDR3 region has the DNA TGTGCCAGCAGCTTACTCCAGGGAGGTCTCAAAAACATTCAGTACTTC.

This clonotype was counted many times. This chain uses TRBV28 with TRBJ1-1, with 7 bases identical to TRBD1. Germline V gene data show CDR1 as MDHEN and CDR2 as SYDVKM. This CDR3 is built from 14 residues. Trimming cost V 5 bases and J 4 bases; bases outside gene matches: 7. The CDR3 DNA is TGTGCCAGCAGTCTTACAGGGGAAAGCACTGAAGCTTTCTTT. Its translation is CASSLTGESTEAFF.

This clonotype was observed a few times. V gene TRBV4-3 combines with J gene TRBJ1-2, with D maybe TRBD1 (6 bases). The germline V gene encodes CDR1 LGHNA and CDR2 YSLEER. CDR3 length: 16 amino acids. V was pared by 0 bases and J by 2 bases, with 13 bases between. The CDR3: CASSQDPRGANYGYTF. CDR3 DNA: TGCGCCAGCAGCCAAGATCCGCGGGGGGCAAACTATGGCTACACCTTC.